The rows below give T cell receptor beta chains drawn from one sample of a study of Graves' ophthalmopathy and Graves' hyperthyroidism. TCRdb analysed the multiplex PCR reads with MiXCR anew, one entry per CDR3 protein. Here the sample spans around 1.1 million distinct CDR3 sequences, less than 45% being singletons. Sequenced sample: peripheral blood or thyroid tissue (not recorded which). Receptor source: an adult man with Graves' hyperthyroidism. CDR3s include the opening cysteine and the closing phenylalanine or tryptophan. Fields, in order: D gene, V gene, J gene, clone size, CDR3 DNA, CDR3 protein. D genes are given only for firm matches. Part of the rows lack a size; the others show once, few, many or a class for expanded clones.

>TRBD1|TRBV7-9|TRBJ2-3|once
TGTGCCAGCAGCTTAGGACAGGGGGGTGAGGATACGCAGTATTTT
CASSLGQGGEDTQYF
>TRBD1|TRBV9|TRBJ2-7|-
TGTGCCAGCAGCTCCGAAAGATCGGGACAGGGGGGAGGCGAGCAGTACTTC
CASSSERSGQGGGEQYF
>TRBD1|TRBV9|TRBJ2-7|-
TGTGCCAGCAGCGTAGGCGTGGGGACAGGGGGCTGGGACGAGCAGTACTTC
CASSVGVGTGGWDEQYF
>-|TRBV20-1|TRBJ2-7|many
TGCAGTGCTGAGGGACGGATGAACTCCTACGAGCAGTACTTC
CSAEGRMNSYEQYF
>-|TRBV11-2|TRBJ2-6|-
TGTGCCAGCAGCTTAGCCGGACCGGCATGGTATGAAGCTTTC
CASSLAGPAWYEAF
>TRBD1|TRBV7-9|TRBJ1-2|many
TGTGCCAGCAGCTTAGCCAATACCAGGGGGTCTAATGGCTACACCTTC
CASSLANTRGSNGYTF
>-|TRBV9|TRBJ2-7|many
TGTGCCAGCAGCGGCACAGGGCCCGAGCAGTACTTC
CASSGTGPEQYF
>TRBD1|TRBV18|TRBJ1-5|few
TGTGCCAGCTCAGGAGGGGGCCATCAGCCCCAGCATTTT
CASSGGGHQPQHF
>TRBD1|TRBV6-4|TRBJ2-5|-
TGTGCCAGCAGTCACGACAGGGGGCGCGCGGAGACCCAGTACTTC
CASSHDRGRAETQYF
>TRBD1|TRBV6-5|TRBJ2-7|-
TGTGCCAGCAGTTACTCCAGGACAGGGTGGGAGATCTTATACTTC
CASSYSRTGWEILYF
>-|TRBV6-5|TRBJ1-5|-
TGTGCCAGCAGTTACGGGGCAGGAGAAAATCAGCCCCAGCATTTT
CASSYGAGENQPQHF
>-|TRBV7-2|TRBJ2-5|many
TGTGCCAGCAGCCCGGCCGGGCCTCGAGAGACCCAGTACTTC
CASSPAGPRETQYF
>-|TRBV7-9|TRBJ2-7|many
TGTGCCAGCAGCTTAAGACGGGACCGTGTCTACGAGCAGTACTTC
CASSLRRDRVYEQYF
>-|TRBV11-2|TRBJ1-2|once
TGTGCCAGCAGCTTAGTAGCCCTGGGAGTTGGCTACACCTTC
CASSLVALGVGYTF
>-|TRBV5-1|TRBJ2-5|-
TGCGCCAGCAGCTTCACCGTCAGCGAAGAGACCCAGTACTTC
CASSFTVSEETQYF
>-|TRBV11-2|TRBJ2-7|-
TGTGCCAGCACCAACTTAAGAGAAGGGCACGAGCAGTACTTC
CASTNLREGHEQYF
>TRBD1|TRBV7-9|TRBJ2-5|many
TGTGCCAGCAGCTTCGGACAGGGAGGTGTAGAGACCCAGTACTTC
CASSFGQGGVETQYF
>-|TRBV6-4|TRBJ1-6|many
TGTGCCAGCAGTGACTCACCAGGACACAATTCACCCCTCCACTTT
CASSDSPGHNSPLHF
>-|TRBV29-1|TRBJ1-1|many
TGCAGCGTTGAAGAAGGGGGAGGCACTGAAGCTTTCTTT
CSVEEGGGTEAFF
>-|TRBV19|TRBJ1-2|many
TGTGCCAGTACCTTCCGCGGGAGTGGCTACACCTTC
CASTFRGSGYTF
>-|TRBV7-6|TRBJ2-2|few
TGTGCCAGCAGCCGGGGTCGGGGGTTGAACACCGGGGAGCTGTTTTTT
CASSRGRGLNTGELFF
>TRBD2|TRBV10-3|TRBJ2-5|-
TGTGCCAGCGCGCTCACGGCGGGAGGGGGTGGAGAGACCCAGTACTTC
CASALTAGGGGETQYF
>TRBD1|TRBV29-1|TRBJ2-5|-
TGCAGCGTGTTGCAGGGGGCTGACGAGACCCAGTACTTC
CSVLQGADETQYF
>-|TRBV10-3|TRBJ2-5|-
TGTGCCATCAGTGGTCAGGGGATACAAGAGACCCAGTACTTC
CAISGQGIQETQYF
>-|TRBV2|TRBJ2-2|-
TGTGCCAGCTCACCTCTTGACGCCGGGAACACCGGGGAGCTGTTTTTT
CASSPLDAGNTGELFF
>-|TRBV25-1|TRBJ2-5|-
TGTGCCAGCAGTGGCTATGGAGGGGAGACCCAGTACTTC
CASSGYGGETQYF
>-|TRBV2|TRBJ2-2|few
TGTGCCAGCAGCGGACAGTCGACGAACACCGGGGAGCTGTTTTTT
CASSGQSTNTGELFF
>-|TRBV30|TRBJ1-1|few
TGTGCCTGGAGTGGAGGGAGGGGGTCTGAAGCTTTCTTT
CAWSGGRGSEAFF